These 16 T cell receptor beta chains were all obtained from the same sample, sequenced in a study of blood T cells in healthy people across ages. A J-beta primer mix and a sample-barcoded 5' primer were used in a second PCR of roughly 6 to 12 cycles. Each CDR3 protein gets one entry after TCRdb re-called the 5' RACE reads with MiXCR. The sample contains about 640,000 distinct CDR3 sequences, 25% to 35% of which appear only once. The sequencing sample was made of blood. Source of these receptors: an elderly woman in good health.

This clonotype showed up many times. CDR3 sequence (DNA): TGTGCCAGCAGCTTAGCGTTTGGCGGAATAAACTATGGCTACACCTTC. Protein product: CASSLAFGGINYGYTF. The chain uses TRBV7-2 and TRBJ1-2; D gene ambiguous. In germline, CDR1 is SGHTA, CDR2 FQGNSA. The germline V and J ends were trimmed by 0 bases and 2 bases, with 13 bases remaining between them. The CDR3 runs 16 residues.

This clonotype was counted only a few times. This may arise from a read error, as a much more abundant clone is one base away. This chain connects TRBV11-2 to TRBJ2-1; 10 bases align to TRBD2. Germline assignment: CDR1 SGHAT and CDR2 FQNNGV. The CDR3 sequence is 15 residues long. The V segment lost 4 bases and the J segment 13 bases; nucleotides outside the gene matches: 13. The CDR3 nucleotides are TGTGCCAGCAGCTCCCAGCGGGGGGGCCCAGAGACCCAGTTCTTC. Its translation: CASSSQRGGPETQFF. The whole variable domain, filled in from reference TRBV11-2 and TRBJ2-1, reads EAGVAQSPRYKIIEKRQSVAFWCNPISGHATLYWYQQILGQGPKLLIQFQNNGVVDDSQLPKDRFSAERLKGVDSTLKIQPAKLEDSAVYLCASSSQRGGPETQFFGPGTRLTVL.

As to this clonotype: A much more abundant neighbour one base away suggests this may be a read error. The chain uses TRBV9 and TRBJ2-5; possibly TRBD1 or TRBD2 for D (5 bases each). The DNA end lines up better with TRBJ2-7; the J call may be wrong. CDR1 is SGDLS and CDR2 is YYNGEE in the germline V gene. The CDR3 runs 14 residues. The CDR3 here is CASSAGTGTHEQYF. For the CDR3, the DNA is TGTGCCAGCAGCGCAGGGACGGGTACCCACGAGCAGTACTTC.

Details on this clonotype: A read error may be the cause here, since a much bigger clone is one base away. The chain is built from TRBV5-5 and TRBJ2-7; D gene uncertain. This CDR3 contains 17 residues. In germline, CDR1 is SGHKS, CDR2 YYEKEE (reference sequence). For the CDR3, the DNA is TGTGCCAGCGGCTTGGCCTTCTCAGAGACCGCCGCCTACGAGCAGTACTTC. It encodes CASGLAFSETAAYEQYF.

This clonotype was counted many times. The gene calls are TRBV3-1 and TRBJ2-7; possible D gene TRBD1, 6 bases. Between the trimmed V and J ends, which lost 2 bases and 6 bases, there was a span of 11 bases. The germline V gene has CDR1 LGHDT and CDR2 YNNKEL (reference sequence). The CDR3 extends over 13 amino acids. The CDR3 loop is CASSQSRGSEQYF. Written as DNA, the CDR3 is TGTGCCAGCAGCCAATCCAGGGGTTCCGAGCAGTACTTC.

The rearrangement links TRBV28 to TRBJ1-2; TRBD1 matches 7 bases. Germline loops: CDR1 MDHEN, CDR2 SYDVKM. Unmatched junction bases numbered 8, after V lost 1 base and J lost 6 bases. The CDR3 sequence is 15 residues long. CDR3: CASSLLWRGQNGYTF. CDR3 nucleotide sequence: TGTGCCAGCAGTTTATTGTGGAGGGGACAGAATGGCTACACCTTC.

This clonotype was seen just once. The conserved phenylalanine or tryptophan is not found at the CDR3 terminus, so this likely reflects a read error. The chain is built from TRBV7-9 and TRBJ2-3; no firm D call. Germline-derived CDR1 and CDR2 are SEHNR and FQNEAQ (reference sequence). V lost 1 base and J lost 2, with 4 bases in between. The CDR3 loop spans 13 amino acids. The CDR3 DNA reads TGTGCCAGCAGCTTAGGTACCACAGATACGCAGTATTAT. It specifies CASSLGTTDTQYY.

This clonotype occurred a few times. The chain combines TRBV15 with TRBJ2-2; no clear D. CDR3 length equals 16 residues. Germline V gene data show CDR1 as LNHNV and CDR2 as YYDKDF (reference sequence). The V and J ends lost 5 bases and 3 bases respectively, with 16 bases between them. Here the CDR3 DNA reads TGTGCCACCAGCCCCGCGCGACTGACGTACACCGGGGAGCTGTTTTTT. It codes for CATSPARLTYTGELFF.

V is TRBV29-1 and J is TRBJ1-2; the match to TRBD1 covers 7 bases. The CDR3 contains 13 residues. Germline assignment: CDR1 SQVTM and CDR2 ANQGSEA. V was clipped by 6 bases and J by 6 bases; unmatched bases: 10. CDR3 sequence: CSVGRGGEDGYTF. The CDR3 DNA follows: TGCAGCGTCGGCCGAGGGGGCGAAGATGGCTACACCTTC.

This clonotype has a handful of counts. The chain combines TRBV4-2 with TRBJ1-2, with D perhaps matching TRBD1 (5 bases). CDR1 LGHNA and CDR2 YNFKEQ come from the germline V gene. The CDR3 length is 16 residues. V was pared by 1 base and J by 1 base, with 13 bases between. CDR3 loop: CASSQAGAGGNYGYTF. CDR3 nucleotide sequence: TGTGCCAGCAGCCAAGCCGGGGCGGGAGGTAACTATGGCTACACCTTC.

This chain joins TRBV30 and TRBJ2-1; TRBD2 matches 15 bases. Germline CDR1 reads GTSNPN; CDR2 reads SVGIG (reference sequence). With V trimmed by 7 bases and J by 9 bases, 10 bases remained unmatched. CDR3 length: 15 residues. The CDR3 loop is CASQKGLAGGGEQFF. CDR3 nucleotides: TGTGCCTCGCAAAAGGGACTAGCGGGGGGAGGTGAGCAGTTCTTC. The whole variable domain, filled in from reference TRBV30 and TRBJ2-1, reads SQTIHQWPATLVQPVGSPLSLECTVEGTSNPNLYWYRQAAGRGLQLLFYSVGIGQISSEVPQNLSASRPQDRQFILSSKKLLLSDSGFYLCASQKGLAGGGEQFFGPGTRLTVL.

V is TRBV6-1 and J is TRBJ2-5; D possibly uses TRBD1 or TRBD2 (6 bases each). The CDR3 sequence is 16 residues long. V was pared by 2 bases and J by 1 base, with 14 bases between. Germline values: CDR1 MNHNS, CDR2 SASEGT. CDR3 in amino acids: CASSEFGGRVQETQYF. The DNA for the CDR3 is TGTGCCAGCAGTGAATTCGGGGGCAGGGTCCAAGAGACCCAGTACTTC.

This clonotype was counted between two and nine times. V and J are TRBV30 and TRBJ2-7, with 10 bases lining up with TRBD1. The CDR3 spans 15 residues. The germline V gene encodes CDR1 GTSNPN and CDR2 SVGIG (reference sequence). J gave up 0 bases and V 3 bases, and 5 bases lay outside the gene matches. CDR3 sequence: CAWRGGQGDSYEQYF. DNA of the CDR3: TGTGCCTGGAGGGGAGGACAGGGGGACTCCTACGAGCAGTACTTC.

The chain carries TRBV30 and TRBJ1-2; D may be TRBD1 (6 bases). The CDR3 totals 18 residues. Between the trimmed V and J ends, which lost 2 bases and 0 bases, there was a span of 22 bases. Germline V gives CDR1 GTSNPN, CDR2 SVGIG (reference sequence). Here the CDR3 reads CAWSPETGQYRPNYGYTF. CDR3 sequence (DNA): TGTGCCTGGAGTCCGGAAACAGGGCAGTATAGGCCTAACTATGGCTACACCTTC.

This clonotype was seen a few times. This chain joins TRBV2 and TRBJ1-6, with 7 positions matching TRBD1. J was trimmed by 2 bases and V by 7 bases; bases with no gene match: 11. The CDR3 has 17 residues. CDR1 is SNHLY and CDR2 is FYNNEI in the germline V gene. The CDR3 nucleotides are TGTGCCAGCACCGCTCACAGGGGTAGGACCTATAATTCACCCCTCCACTTT. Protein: CASTAHRGRTYNSPLHF.

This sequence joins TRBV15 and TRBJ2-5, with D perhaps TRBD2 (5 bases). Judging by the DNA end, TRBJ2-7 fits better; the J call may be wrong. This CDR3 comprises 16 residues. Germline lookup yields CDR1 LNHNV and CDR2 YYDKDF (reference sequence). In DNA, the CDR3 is TGTGCCACCAGCAGAGAGGCGCCAGGACTGGGAGACGAGCAGTACTTC. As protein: CATSREAPGLGDEQYF.